The table lists the clone carrying this TCR beta chain with a few counts. A single record per CDR3 protein comes from TCRdb applying MiXCR to the reads. The sample lists about 13,000 distinct CDR3 sequences, about 20% seen once, with less than 15% in the top ten. This sample stems from a study of liver allograft versus peripheral blood T cells. Turning to the study itself: Recipients' peripheral blood T cell receptor repertoires were compared with those in transplanted livers.

Germline-derived CDR1 and CDR2 are DFQATT and SNEGSKA (reference sequence). The CDR3 totals 16 residues. V was clipped by 2 bases and J by 7 bases; unmatched bases: 9. The chain employs TRBV20-1 and TRBJ2-1; 12 positions agree with TRBD2. The clonotype was recovered from a human patient who had a liver transplant. Some of the T cells might come from the graft donor. For the CDR3, the DNA is TGCAGTGCTAGACGACTAGCGGGGGCCTTAGGGAATGAGCAGTTCTTC. This encodes CSARRLAGALGNEQFF.